This T cell receptor beta chain was observed in a study of metastatic and nonmetastatic thyroid tumors (dated by TCRdb to 2020 to 2022). As for the study more broadly: For patients with malignant and with benign thyroid disease, the researchers compared repertoires between peripheral blood samples and tumor or nodule tissue samples. General findings and caveats noted by the study authors: In both blood and tumor samples, TCR beta diversity was reported to be significantly higher in malignant tumors than in benign nodules.

No patient had received any treatment before thyroid surgery. Patient clinical samples collected from about 2011 to 2019 were retrospectively analysed using T-cell receptor beta sequencing. This clone appeared many times. There is no known antigen for this receptor. Base qualities were left out, and no much larger clone turns up one base away. Including the terminal cysteine and phenylalanine, the CDR3 comprises 13 residues. Left in the record is the CDR3 DNA by itself, 39 bases read in frame from the first base. Via the germline V gene (reference sequence), CDR1 is GTSNPN and CDR2 SVGIG. V loses 2 bases, J loses 3 bases, and the germline ends lie 11 bases apart. Library preparation was by PCR. Data came from an Illumina HiSeq 4000. The TCR beta-chain CDR3 region of each patient was profiled by high-throughput sequencing. As for the authors' bioinformatics: Drawing on CDR3 differences between clinicopathological groups, the researchers built a classifier meant to tell apart patients with distant-metastatic papillary thyroid cancer. The Shannon index was used to measure repertoire diversity, and the Morisita-Horn index was used to measure how similar tumor and blood repertoires were. TCRdb trimmed public reads at Q25 via fastp, called clones via MiXCR and kept in-frame beta chains. The V and J calls reflect TCRdb's pipeline rather than the authors' work. The sample table shows about 6,900 clones, and under 35% are seen once. The ten largest clones add up to 16% of the sample.

The TCR comes from a male donor with papillary thyroid cancer or a benign thyroid nodule (not recorded which). Some clones in this sample may be carry-over from other donors' samples. Material: adjacent normal tissue. The sequence links TRBV30 to TRBJ2-7; no D gene can be assigned with confidence. The bases read TGTGCCTGGAGTCTTGGATCTGACTACGAGCAGTACTTC. It codes for CAWSLGSDYEQYF.